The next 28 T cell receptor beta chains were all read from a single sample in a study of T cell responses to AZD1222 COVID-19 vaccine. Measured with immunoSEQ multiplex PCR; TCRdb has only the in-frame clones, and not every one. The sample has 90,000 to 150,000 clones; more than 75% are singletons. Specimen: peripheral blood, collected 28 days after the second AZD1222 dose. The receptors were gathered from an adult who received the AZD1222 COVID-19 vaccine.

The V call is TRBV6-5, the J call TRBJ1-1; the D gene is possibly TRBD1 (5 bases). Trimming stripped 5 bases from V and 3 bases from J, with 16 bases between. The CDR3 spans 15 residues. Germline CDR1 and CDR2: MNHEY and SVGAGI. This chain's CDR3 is CASSLRRGGDTEAFF. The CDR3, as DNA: TGTGCCAGCAGTCTCCGGCGGGGGGGGGACACTGAAGCTTTCTTT.

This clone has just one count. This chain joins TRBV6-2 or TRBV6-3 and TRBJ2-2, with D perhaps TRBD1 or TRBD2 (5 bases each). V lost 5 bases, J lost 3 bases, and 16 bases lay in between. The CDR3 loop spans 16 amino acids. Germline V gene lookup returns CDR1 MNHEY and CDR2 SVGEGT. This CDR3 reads CASSGTPAEHTGELFF. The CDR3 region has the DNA TGTGCCAGCAGTGGGACGCCGGCAGAACACACCGGGGAGCTGTTTTTT.

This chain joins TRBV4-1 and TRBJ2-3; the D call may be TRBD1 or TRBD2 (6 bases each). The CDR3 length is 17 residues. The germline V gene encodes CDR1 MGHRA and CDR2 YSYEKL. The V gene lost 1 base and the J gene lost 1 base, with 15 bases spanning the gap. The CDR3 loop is CASSQAPGAGGTDTQYF. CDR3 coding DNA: TGCGCCAGCAGCCAAGCCCCGGGAGCAGGGGGCACAGATACGCAGTATTTT.

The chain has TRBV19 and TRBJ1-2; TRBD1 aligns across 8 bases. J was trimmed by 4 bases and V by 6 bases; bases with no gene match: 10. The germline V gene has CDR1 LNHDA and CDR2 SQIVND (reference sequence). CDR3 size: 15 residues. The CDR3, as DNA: TGTGCCAGTAGCCGGACAGGGCCGGCGATCTATGGCTACACCTTC. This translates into CASSRTGPAIYGYTF.

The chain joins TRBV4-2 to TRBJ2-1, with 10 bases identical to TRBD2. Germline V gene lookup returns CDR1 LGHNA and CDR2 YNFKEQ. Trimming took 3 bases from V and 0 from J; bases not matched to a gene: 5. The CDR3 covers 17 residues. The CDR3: CASSQGTSDSSYNEQFF. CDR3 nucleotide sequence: TGTGCCAGCAGCCAGGGGACTAGCGATAGCTCCTACAATGAGCAGTTCTTC.

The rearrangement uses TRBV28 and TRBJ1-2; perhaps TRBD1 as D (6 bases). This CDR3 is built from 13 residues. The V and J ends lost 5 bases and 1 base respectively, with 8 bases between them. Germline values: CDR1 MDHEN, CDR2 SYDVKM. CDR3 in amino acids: CASSIQGNYGYTF. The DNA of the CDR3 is TGTGCCAGCAGTATACAGGGTAACTATGGCTACACCTTC.

The CDR3, as DNA: TGCGCCAGCAGCCTGGTGGCGACTAGCGGGAGCTCCTACAATGAGCAGTTCTTC. Translation: CASSLVATSGSSYNEQFF. The chain is built from TRBV5-1 and TRBJ2-1; 12 nucleotides match TRBD2. This CDR3 has 18 amino acids. Germline-derived CDR1 and CDR2 are SGHRS and YFSETQ. Losses at the gene ends were 4 bases for V and 0 bases for J; bases not matched to a gene: 8.

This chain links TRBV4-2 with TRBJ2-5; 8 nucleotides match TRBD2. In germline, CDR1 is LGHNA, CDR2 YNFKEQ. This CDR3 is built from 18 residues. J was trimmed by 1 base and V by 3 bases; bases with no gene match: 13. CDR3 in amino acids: CASSQAGTRGYLQETQYF. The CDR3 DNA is TGTGCCAGCAGCCAGGCCGGGACTAGGGGGTATCTCCAAGAGACCCAGTACTTC.

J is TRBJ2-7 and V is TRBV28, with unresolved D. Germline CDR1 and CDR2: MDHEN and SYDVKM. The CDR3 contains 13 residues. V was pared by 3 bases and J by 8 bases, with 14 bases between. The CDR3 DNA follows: TGTGCCAGCAGTTTCGTGGCCGGCGCGCAGCAGTACTTC. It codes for CASSFVAGAQQYF.

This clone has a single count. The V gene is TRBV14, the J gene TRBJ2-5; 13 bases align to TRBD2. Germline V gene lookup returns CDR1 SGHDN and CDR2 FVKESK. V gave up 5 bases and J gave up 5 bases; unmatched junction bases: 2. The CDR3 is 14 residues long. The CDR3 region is CASSALAGGETQYF. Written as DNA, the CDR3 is TGTGCCAGCAGCGCACTAGCGGGAGGGGAGACCCAGTACTTC. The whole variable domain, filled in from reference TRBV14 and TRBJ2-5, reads EAGVTQFPSHSVIEKGQTVTLRCDPISGHDNLYWYRRVMGKEIKFLLHFVKESKQDESGMPNNRFLAERTGGTYSTLKVQPAELEDSGVYFCASSALAGGETQYFGPGTRLLVL.

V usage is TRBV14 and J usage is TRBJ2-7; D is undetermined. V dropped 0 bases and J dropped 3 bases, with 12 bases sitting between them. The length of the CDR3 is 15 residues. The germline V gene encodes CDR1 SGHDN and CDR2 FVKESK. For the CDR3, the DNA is TGTGCCAGCAGCCAAGATCGGAACAGCCTCTACGAGCAGTACTTC. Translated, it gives CASSQDRNSLYEQYF.

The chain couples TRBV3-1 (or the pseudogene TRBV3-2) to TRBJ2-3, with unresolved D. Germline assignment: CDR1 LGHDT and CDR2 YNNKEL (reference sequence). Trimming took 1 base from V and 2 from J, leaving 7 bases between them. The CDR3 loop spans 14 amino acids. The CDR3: CASSQVSLTDTQYF. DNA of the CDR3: TGTGCCAGCAGCCAAGTCTCCCTCACAGATACGCAGTATTTT.

As DNA, the CDR3 is TGTGCCAGCAGCTTAGACTGGGGCGAGCAGTACTTC. Its protein product is CASSLDWGEQYF. This rearrangement joins TRBV7-9 to TRBJ2-7; no reliable D call. The CDR3 length is 12 residues. V dropped 1 base and J dropped 6 bases, with 7 bases sitting between them. CDR1 and CDR2 (germline): SEHNR, FQNEAQ (reference sequence). The full variable domain, completed using reference TRBV7-9 and TRBJ2-7, is DTGVSQNPRHKITKRGQNVTFRCDPISEHNRLYWYRQTLGQGPEFLTYFQNEAQLEKSRLLSDRFSAERPKGSFSTLEIQRTEQGDSAMYLCASSLDWGEQYFGPGTRLTVT.

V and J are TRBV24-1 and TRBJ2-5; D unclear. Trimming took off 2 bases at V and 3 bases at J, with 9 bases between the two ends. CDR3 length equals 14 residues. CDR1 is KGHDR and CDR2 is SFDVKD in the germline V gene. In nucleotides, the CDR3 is TGTGCCACCAGTGATTCGAGCCCAGAAGAGACCCAGTACTTC. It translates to CATSDSSPEETQYF.

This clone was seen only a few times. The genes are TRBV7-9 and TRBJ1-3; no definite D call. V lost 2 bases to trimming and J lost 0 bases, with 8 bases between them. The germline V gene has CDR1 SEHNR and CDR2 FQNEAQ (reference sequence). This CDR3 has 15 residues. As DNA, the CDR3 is TGTGCCAGCAGCTTAACAGCTTTCTCTGGAAACACCATATATTTT. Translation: CASSLTAFSGNTIYF.

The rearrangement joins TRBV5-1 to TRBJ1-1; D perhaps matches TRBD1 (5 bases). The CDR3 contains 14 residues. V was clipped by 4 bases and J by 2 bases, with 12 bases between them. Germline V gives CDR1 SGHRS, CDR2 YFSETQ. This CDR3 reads CASSRGGVNTEAFF. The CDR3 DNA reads TGCGCCAGCAGCCGAGGAGGGGTAAACACTGAAGCTTTCTTT.

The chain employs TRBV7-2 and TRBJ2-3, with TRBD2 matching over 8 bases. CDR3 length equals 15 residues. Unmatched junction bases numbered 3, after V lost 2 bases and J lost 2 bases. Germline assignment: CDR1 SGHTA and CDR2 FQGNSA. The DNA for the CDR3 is TGTGCCAGCAGCTTAACGGGGGGGTCCACAGATACGCAGTATTTT. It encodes CASSLTGGSTDTQYF. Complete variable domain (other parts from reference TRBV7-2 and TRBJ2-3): GAGVSQSPSNKVTEKGKDVELRCDPISGHTALYWYRQSLGQGLEFLIYFQGNSAPDKSGLPSDRFSAERTGGSVSTLTIQRTQQEDSAVYLCASSLTGGSTDTQYFGPGTRLTVL.

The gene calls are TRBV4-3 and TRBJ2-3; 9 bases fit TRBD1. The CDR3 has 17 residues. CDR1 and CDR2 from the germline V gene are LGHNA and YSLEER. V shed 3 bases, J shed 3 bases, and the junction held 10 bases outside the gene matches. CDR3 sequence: CASSHGLGTGPTDTQYF. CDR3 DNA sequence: TGCGCCAGCAGCCACGGACTGGGGACAGGGCCTACAGATACGCAGTATTTT.

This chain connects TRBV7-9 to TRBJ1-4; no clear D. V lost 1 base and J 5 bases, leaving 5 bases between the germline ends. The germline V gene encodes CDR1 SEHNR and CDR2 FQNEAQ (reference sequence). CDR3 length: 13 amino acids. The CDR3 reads CASSLVGNEKLFF. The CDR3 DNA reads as TGTGCCAGCAGCTTAGTCGGAAATGAAAAACTGTTTTTT.

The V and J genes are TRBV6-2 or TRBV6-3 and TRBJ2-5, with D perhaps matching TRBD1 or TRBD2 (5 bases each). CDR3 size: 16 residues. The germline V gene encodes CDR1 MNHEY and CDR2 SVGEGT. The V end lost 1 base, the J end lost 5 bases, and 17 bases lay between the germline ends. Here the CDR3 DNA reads TGTGCCAGCAGTTACTTTGGGGGTGTGGGTTTTGAGACCCAGTACTTC. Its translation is CASSYFGGVGFETQYF.

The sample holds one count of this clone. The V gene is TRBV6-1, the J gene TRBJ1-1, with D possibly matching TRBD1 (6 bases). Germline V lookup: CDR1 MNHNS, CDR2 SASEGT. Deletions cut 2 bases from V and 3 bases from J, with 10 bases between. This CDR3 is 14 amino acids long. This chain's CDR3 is CASSERAGDTEAFF. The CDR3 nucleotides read TGTGCCAGCAGTGAAAGGGCAGGGGACACTGAAGCTTTCTTT.

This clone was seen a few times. The CDR3 region has the DNA TGTGCCAGTAGTATGGCACATAACTATGGCTACACCTTC. As protein: CASSMAHNYGYTF. J is TRBJ1-2 and V is TRBV19; D is undetermined. The germline gives CDR1 LNHDA, CDR2 SQIVND (reference sequence). The CDR3 is made up of 13 amino acids. Trimming took off 3 bases at V and 1 base at J, with 6 bases between the two ends.

CDR3 sequence: CASSFDGGPRDTQYF. For the CDR3, the DNA is TGTGCCAGCAGCTTTGACGGGGGGCCGAGAGATACGCAGTATTTT. The chain links TRBV7-2 to TRBJ2-3; a weak D match, TRBD2 (7 bases). The CDR3 covers 15 residues. Germline assignment: CDR1 SGHTA and CDR2 FQGNSA. With 3 bases removed from V and 5 bases from J, the gap between germline ends came to 15 bases. Looking up the rest from reference TRBV7-2 and TRBJ2-3 gives the full variable domain: GAGVSQSPSNKVTEKGKDVELRCDPISGHTALYWYRQSLGQGLEFLIYFQGNSAPDKSGLPSDRFSAERTGGSVSTLTIQRTQQEDSAVYLCASSFDGGPRDTQYFGPGTRLTVL.

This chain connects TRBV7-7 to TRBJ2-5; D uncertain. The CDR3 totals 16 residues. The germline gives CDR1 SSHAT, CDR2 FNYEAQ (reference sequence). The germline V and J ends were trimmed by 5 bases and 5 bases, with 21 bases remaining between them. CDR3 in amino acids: CASSRGRIVKGETQYF. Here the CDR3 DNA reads TGTGCCAGCAGCCGTGGGCGTATAGTTAAAGGCGAGACCCAGTACTTC.

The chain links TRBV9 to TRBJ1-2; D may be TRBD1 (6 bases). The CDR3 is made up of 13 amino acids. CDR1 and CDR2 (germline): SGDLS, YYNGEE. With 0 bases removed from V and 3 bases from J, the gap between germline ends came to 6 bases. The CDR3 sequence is CASSVGTDYGYTF. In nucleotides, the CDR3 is TGTGCCAGCAGCGTAGGGACAGACTATGGCTACACCTTC.

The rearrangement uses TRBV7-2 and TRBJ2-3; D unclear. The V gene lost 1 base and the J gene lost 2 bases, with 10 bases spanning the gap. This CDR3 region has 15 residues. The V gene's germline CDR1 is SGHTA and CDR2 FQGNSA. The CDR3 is CASSLVRYYTDTQYF. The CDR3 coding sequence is TGTGCCAGCAGCTTAGTTCGGTACTACACAGATACGCAGTATTTT.

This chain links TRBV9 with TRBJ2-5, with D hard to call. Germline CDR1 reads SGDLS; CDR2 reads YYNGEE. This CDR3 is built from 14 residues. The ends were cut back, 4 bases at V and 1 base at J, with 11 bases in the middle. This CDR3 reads CASSRNPLQETQYF. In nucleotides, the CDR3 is TGTGCCAGCAGCCGAAACCCACTCCAAGAGACCCAGTACTTC.

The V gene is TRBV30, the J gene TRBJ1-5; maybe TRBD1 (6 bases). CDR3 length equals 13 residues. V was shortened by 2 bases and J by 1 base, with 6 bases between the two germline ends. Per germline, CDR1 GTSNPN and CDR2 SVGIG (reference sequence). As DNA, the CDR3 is TGTGCCTGGAGTCAGGGGAGCAATCAGCCCCAGCATTTT. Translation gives CAWSQGSNQPQHF. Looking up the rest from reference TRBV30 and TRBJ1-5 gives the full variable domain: SQTIHQWPATLVQPVGSPLSLECTVEGTSNPNLYWYRQAAGRGLQLLFYSVGIGQISSEVPQNLSASRPQDRQFILSSKKLLLSDSGFYLCAWSQGSNQPQHFGDGTRLSIL.